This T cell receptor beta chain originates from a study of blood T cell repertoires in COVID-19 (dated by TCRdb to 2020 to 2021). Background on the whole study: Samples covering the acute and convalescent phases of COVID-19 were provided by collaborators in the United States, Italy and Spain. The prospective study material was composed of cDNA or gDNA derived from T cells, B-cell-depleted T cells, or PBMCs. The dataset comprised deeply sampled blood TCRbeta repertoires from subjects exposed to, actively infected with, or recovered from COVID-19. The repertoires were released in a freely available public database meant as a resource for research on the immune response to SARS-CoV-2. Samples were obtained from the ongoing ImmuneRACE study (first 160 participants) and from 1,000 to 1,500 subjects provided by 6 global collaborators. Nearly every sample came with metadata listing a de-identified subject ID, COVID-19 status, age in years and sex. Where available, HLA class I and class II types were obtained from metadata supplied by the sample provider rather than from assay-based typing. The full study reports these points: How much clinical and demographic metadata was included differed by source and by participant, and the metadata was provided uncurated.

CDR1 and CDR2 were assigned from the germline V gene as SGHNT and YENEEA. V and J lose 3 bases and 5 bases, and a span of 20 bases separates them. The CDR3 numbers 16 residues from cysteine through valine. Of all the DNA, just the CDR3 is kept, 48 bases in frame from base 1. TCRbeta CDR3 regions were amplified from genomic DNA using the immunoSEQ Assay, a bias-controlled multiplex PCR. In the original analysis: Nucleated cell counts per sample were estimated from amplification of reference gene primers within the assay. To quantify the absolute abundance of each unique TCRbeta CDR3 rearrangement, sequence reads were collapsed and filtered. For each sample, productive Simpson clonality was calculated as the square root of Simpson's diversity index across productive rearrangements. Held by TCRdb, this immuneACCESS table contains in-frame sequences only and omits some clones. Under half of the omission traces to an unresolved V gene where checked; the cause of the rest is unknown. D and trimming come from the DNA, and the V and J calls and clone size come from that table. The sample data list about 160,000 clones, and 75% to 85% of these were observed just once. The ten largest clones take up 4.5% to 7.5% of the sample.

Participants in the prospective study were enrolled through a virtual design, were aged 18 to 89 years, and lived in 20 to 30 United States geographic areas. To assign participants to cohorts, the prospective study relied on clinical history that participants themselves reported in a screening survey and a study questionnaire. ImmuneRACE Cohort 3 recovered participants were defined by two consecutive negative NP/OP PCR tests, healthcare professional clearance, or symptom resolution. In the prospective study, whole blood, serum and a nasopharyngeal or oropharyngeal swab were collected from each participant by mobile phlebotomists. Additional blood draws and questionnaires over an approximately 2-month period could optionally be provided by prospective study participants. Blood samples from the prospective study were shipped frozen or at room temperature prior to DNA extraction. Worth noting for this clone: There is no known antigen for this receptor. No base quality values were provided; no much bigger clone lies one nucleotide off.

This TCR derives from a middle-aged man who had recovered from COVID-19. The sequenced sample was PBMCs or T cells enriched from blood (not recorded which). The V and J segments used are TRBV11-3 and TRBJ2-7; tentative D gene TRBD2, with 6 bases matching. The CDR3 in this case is CASSFPIGRGFDEQYV. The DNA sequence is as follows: TGTGCCAGCAGCTTTCCTATCGGGAGAGGGTTTGACGAGCAGTACGTC.